This T cell receptor (beta chain) was profiled in a study of blood T cell repertoires in COVID-19. Study background: COVID-19 samples collected from the United States, Italy and Spain covered acute and convalescent phases. The cDNA or gDNA used as material had been derived from T cells, B-cell-depleted T cells, or PBMCs.

In the source study's methods: It was from reference gene primer amplification that nucleated cell counts were estimated. TCRdb's copy holds only in-frame clones and misses some; the assay was immunoSEQ multiplex PCR. Clone size and the V and J calls come from that table; the DNA yielded D and trimming. The table has approximately 190,000 clones, about 85% seen once. This CDR3 spans 14 amino acids. Germline trimming cut 1 base from V and 6 bases from J; bases unmatched to any gene: 3. Per germline, CDR1 LGHDT and CDR2 YNNKEL (reference sequence). The chain employs TRBV3-1 (or the pseudogene TRBV3-2) and TRBJ1-2; 9 bases fit TRBD1. This clonotype was sampled from a man aged 70-80 years with active or convalescent COVID-19. Specimen: peripheral blood. The CDR3: CASSQVWTGDGYTF. For the CDR3, the DNA is TGTGCCAGCAGCCAAGTTTGGACAGGGGATGGCTACACCTTC.